The following is a T cell receptor (beta chain) sequence with its context. The junction differs from germline at one of its ends, possibly a read error. This sample stems from a study of blood T cell repertoires in COVID-19. Study as a whole: PBMCs, B-cell-depleted T cells, or T cells were the source of the cDNA or gDNA that made up the material.

The V gene's germline CDR1 is MNHNY and CDR2 SVGAGI (reference sequence). The CDR3 is made up of 16 amino acids. Sequencing used immunoSEQ multiplex PCR; TCRdb keeps in-frame clones, though not all of them. The repertoire has roughly 250,000 clones, about 85% of them found once; the top ten carry 3%. Material: PBMCs or T cells enriched from blood (not recorded which). The V and J genes are TRBV6-6 and TRBJ2-3; a possible D gene is TRBD2 (6 bases). The sequence derives from a woman aged 50 to 65 who had recovered from COVID-19. In DNA, the CDR3 is TGTGCCAGCAGTTACTCGTGGAGTGACCGACTAGGCGGGGCCCTTTTT. Amino acid sequence: CASSYSWSDRLGGALF.